This is a list of T cell receptor beta chains from one sample in a study of early T cells in non-severe SARS-CoV-2 infection. TCRdb re-derived calls from the 5' RACE reads in MiXCR, one entry per CDR3 protein. Seen here are roughly 64,000 distinct CDR3 sequences, about 11% observed once, and the top ten hold 2.5% to 3.5%. Sequences were derived from whole blood, sampled at baseline. The receptors shown here come from an adult who was a healthcare worker with PCR-confirmed SARS-CoV-2 infection or an uninfected control (not recorded which). CDR3s include the opening cysteine and the closing phenylalanine or tryptophan. The D gene is left open where the match is weak. Clone size is not always given. Where it is, it says once, few, many or a class for expanded clones.

j_call v_call clone_size cdr3_length d_call cdr3_aa cdr3_nt
TRBJ1-1 TRBV3-1 - 14 - CASSQAITAREAFF TGTGCCAGCAGCCAAGCGATTACGGCCCGCGAAGCTTTCTTT
TRBJ2-7 TRBV20-1 - 13 - CSASHVTSYEQYF TGCAGTGCTAGTCACGTCACCTCCTACGAGCAGTACTTC
TRBJ2-2 TRBV6-6 - 13 - CASSYSSGGELFF TGTGCCAGCAGTTACTCGAGTGGCGGGGAGCTGTTTTTT
TRBJ2-3 TRBV7-2 - 14 - CASRQPPGADTQYF TGTGCCAGCAGGCAGCCCCCAGGGGCAGATACGCAGTATTTT
TRBJ2-7 TRBV12-3/TRBV12-4 many 17 - CASSLTSGFSSSYEQYF TGTGCCAGCAGTTTAACGAGCGGGTTCTCCAGCTCCTACGAGCAGTACTTC
TRBJ2-1 TRBV5-1 - 12 - CASSSTLGEQFF TGCGCCAGCAGCTCAACCTTAGGTGAGCAGTTCTTC
TRBJ2-3 TRBV7-2 few 13 - CASSLQTRDTQYF TGTGCCAGCAGCTTACAGACGAGGGATACGCAGTATTTT
TRBJ2-3 TRBV7-9 - 16 - CASCSGRATITDTQYF TGTGCCAGCTGCTCGGGGCGGGCTACGATCACAGATACGCAGTATTTT
TRBJ1-1 TRBV20-1 - 13 - CSAREKGDTEAFF TGCAGTGCTAGAGAGAAGGGGGACACTGAAGCTTTCTTT
TRBJ2-5 TRBV12-3/TRBV12-4 - 13 - CASSFGQVETQYF TGTGCCAGCAGTTTCGGGCAGGTAGAGACCCAGTACTTC
TRBJ2-1 TRBV20-1 - 13 - CSARPGPSNEQFF TGCAGTGCTCGACCGGGGCCCTCCAATGAGCAGTTCTTC